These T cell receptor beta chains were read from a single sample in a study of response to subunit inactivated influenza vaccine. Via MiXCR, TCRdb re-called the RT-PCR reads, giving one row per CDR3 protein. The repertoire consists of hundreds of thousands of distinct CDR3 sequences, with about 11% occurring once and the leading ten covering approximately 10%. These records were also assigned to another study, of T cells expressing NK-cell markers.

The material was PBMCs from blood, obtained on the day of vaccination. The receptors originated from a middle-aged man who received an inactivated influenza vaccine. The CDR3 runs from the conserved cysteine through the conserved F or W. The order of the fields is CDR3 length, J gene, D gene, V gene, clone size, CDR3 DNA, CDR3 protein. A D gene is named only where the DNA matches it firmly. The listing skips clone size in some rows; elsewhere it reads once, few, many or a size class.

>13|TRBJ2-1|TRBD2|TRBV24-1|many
TGTGCCACCAGGGGGGGGACCTACAATGAGCAGTTCTTC
CATRGGTYNEQFF
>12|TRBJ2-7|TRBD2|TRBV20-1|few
TGCAGTGTCTCAGCGGGGGTCGACGAGCAGTACTTC
CSVSAGVDEQYF
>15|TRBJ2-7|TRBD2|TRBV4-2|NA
TGTGCCAGCAGCCAAGAGGGGGGGGGTCCCTACGAGCAGTACTTC
CASSQEGGGPYEQYF
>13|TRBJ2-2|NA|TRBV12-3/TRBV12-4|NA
TGTGCCAGCAACGCCCCGAACACCGGGGAGCTGTTTTTT
CASNAPNTGELFF
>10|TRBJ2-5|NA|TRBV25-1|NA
TGTGCCAGCAGCCAGGCGACCCAGTACTTC
CASSQATQYF
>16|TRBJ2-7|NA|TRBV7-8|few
TGTGCCAGCAGCTTATCATGGACATCCCCCTCCTACGAGCAGTACTTC
CASSLSWTSPSYEQYF
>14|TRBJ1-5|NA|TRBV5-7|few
TGTGCCAGCAGCTTATCCCTTAGCAATCAGCCCCAGCATTTT
CASSLSLSNQPQHF
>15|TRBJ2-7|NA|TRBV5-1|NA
TGCGCCAGCAGCTTACGGGGGGACATATCCTACGAGCAGTACTTC
CASSLRGDISYEQYF
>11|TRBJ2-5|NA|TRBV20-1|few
TGCAGCGCCTGGGATAGCAGCTCTTTAAGCTTC
CSAWDSSSLSF
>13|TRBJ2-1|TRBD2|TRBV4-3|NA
TGCGCCAGCAGCCAGTCGGGGGGTAATGAGCAGTTCTTC
CASSQSGGNEQFF
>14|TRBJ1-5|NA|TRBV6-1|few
TGTGCCAGCAGTGAAACAACAGGGAGTCAGCCCCAGCATTTT
CASSETTGSQPQHF
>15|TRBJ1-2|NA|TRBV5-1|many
TGCGCCAGCAGCTTGGACCTTCCCTCTAACTATGGCTACACCTTC
CASSLDLPSNYGYTF
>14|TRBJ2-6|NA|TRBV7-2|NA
TGTGCCAGCACCCGGGGATATGGGGCCAACGTCCTGACTTTC
CASTRGYGANVLTF
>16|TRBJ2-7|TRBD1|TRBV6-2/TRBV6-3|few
TGTGCCAGCAGTGGTGACTCCGGGACAGATTCCTACGAGCAGTACTTC
CASSGDSGTDSYEQYF
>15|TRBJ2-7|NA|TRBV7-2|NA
TGTGCCAGCAGCTTAGTATTCGGGACGGACTACGAGCAGTACTTC
CASSLVFGTDYEQYF